Listed below are T cell receptor beta chains from one sample, sequenced in a study of blood T cell repertoires in COVID-19. Using immunoSEQ multiplex PCR, the repertoire was profiled, and TCRdb retains in-frame clones only, with some absent. The table records about 250,000 clones, 80% to 85% of them present only once. The sample was peripheral blood. The receptors shown here come from a man in his forties or fifties with active or convalescent COVID-19. The CDR3 runs from the conserved cysteine through the conserved F or W.

v_gene,len,j_gene,CDR3aa
TRBV19,13,TRBJ1-1,CASSPQVNTEAFF
TRBV12-3/TRBV12-4,13,TRBJ2-7,CASSLAGVQGTYF
TRBV9,13,TRBJ1-2,CASSVDRDYGYTF
TRBV27,14,TRBJ1-2,CASSSTGQGLGYTF
TRBV7-9,15,TRBJ2-7,CASSLTSGGVYEQYF
TRBV7-2,13,TRBJ1-2,CASSLEQGYGYTF
TRBV11-1,14,TRBJ1-2,CASSLSGGSDGYTF
TRBV5-1,15,TRBJ2-5,CASSPYQGLRETQYF
TRBV30,13,TRBJ1-1,CAWSSLMSNEAFF
TRBV28,14,TRBJ1-1,CASRIPGQYGVAFF
TRBV20-1,10,TRBJ2-5,CSASRDTVNF
TRBV2,13,TRBJ1-1,CASSEVGEGEAFF
TRBV7-9,14,TRBJ2-7,CASSLGTGTHEQYF
TRBV29-1,13,TRBJ2-7,CSVRLAGVYEQYF
TRBV4-1,15,TRBJ1-2,CASSQGQGAAAGYTF
TRBV3-1/TRBV3-2,14,TRBJ1-4,CASSQLTGSEKLFF
TRBV29-1,16,TRBJ1-3,CSVEERWRDGGNTIYF
TRBV5-1,14,TRBJ1-5,CASSVGQGDQPQHF
TRBV5-4,17,TRBJ1-1,CASSLDYGTGVNTEAFF
TRBV28,13,TRBJ1-1,CASSLLMNTEAFF
TRBV30,14,TRBJ1-4,CAWSVRGIGEKLFF
TRBV9,15,TRBJ2-3,CASSATSGPTDTQYF
TRBV7-2,14,TRBJ2-3,CASRDGTGSDTQYF
TRBV3-1/TRBV3-2,14,TRBJ2-1,CASSLGTVYNEQFF
TRBV3-1/TRBV3-2,15,TRBJ1-5,CASSQGSTGNQPQHF
TRBV7-2,15,TRBJ2-1,CASTISGGANNEQFF
TRBV25-1,12,TRBJ1-1,CASSESFTEAFF
TRBV9,20,TRBJ1-6,CASSTKPGQIYRSYNSPLHF
TRBV27,18,TRBJ2-2,CASSLTSGGLGNTGELFF
TRBV6-5,16,TRBJ2-1,CASSYGRGASYNEQFF
TRBV18,15,TRBJ1-5,CASSPVPGSNQPQHF
TRBV6-5,15,TRBJ2-2,CASSPRQANTGELFF
TRBV19,15,TRBJ1-5,CASSIGGGSNQPQHF
TRBV30,13,TRBJ2-3,CAHQRSSGQAQYF
TRBV2,13,TRBJ1-1,CASSSTVNTEAFF
TRBV7-2,14,TRBJ1-4,CASSLVAGGEKLFF
TRBV7-6,15,TRBJ1-2,CASSLRERGGVGYTF
TRBV4-2,17,TRBJ1-4,CASSWDSEGGYNEKLFF
TRBV12-5,14,TRBJ1-5,CASGLGGRNQPQHF
TRBV15,15,TRBJ2-7,CATSKDRVSSYEQYF
TRBV5-4,18,TRBJ2-3,CASSPGVAGFPSTDTQYF
TRBV7-8,13,TRBJ2-7,CVSGSRGGDEQYF
TRBV7-9,14,TRBJ2-1,CASSRRSTYNEQFF
TRBV4-1,16,TRBJ2-3,CASSQDSGGATDTQYF
TRBV9,17,TRBJ1-4,CASSVAGGTGDFEKLFF
TRBV3-1/TRBV3-2,16,TRBJ1-2,CASSQGRAGGEGGYTF
TRBV10-3,14,TRBJ1-2,CAISESGGTWGYTF
TRBV6-5,12,TRBJ1-1,CASRTGNTEAFF
TRBV6-5,13,TRBJ2-7,CASSYRGTYEQYF
TRBV2,15,TRBJ2-2,CASIWTSGGAGELFF
TRBV3-1/TRBV3-2,13,TRBJ2-1,CASSHRGFGEQFF
TRBV29-1,12,TRBJ2-7,CSGGQGLGEQYF
TRBV5-1,15,TRBJ2-1,CASSATRSSYNEQFF
TRBV9,14,TRBJ2-7,CASSVADGGYEQYF
TRBV6-5,11,TRBJ1-1,CASSWNTEAFF
TRBV27,15,TRBJ2-7,CASIPRGGPSYEQYF